This passage covers 20 T cell receptor beta chains from one sample sequenced in a study of blood T cell repertoires in COVID-19. Clones were read by immunoSEQ multiplex PCR, and TCRdb kept only the in-frame ones, dropping some. The sample lists 200,000 to 250,000 clones, around 91% occurring once. The sample was PBMCs or T cells enriched from blood (not recorded which). These receptors all stem from a man aged 25 to 40 who had been exposed to COVID-19.

The chain recombines TRBV19 with TRBJ1-5; TRBD1 matches 7 bases. Germline V lookup: CDR1 LNHDA, CDR2 SQIVND (reference sequence). Trimming took 3 bases from V and 5 from J; bases not matched to a gene: 7. There are 15 residues in the CDR3. The CDR3 nucleotides read TGTGCCAGTAGTATCGGGACAGCTAATTATCAGCCCCAGCATTTT. It translates to CASSIGTANYQPQHF.

V gene TRBV12-3 or TRBV12-4 combines with J gene TRBJ1-4; 7 nucleotides align to TRBD1. The CDR3 totals 13 residues. Losses at the gene ends were 3 bases for V and 9 bases for J; bases not matched to a gene: 4. CDR3 region: CASSLTGNQKLFF. In DNA, the CDR3 is TGTGCCAGCAGTTTGACAGGGAATCAAAAACTGTTTTTT.

The gene calls are TRBV9 and TRBJ2-2, with a possible D match to TRBD2 (5 bases). With 0 bases removed from V and 6 bases from J, the gap between germline ends came to 9 bases. CDR3 length equals 14 residues. Germline loops: CDR1 SGDLS, CDR2 YYNGEE. CDR3 region: CASSVGSGAGELFF. The CDR3 nucleotides read TGTGCCAGCAGCGTAGGTTCCGGGGCCGGGGAGCTGTTTTTT.

The chain links TRBV5-1 to TRBJ2-3; tentative D call: TRBD1 (6 bases). The CDR3 runs 14 residues. V lost 2 bases and J lost 5, with 12 bases in between. The germline V gene has CDR1 SGHRS and CDR2 YFSETQ. The CDR3 spells CASSFSEQGDTQYF. CDR3 in DNA: TGCGCCAGCAGCTTTTCCGAACAGGGAGATACGCAGTATTTT.

Here the CDR3 DNA reads TGTGCCAGCAGCTCCCCATATGAGTCGAAAAGCACAGATACGCAGTATTTT. Its protein product is CASSSPYESKSTDTQYF. V and J are TRBV5-4 and TRBJ2-3; unclear D gene. From germline, CDR1 is SGHNT and CDR2 YYREEE (reference sequence). The CDR3 contains 17 residues. V was cut by 3 bases and J by 0 bases, with 17 bases left in between.

This clone came up once. This chain uses TRBV7-2 with TRBJ2-7; tentative D call: TRBD2 (6 bases). V gave up 5 bases and J gave up 6 bases, with 20 bases separating them. CDR1 is SGHTA, CDR2 FQGNSA, per germline. CDR3 length equals 15 residues. The CDR3 DNA reads as TGTGCCAGCAGCGCGACCAGACGGGGGTGGGGCGAGCAGTACTTC. Protein sequence: CASSATRRGWGEQYF.

The chain combines TRBV27 with TRBJ1-5; tentative D call: TRBD1 (6 bases). V was cut by 2 bases and J by 10 bases, with 12 bases left in between. The CDR3 runs 13 residues. Per the germline V gene, CDR1 is MNHEY and CDR2 is SMNVEV (reference sequence). The CDR3 spells CASSLETGSPQHF. In DNA form, the CDR3 reads TGTGCCAGCAGTTTAGAAACAGGGTCTCCCCAGCATTTT.

The chain is built from TRBV2 and TRBJ1-1; 7 bases agree with TRBD1. J gave up 2 bases and V 6 bases, and 9 bases lay outside the gene matches. CDR3 size: 15 residues. From germline, CDR1 is SNHLY and CDR2 FYNNEI. CDR3 amino acids: CASSRRQGRNTEAFF. The CDR3, as DNA: TGTGCCAGCAGCCGACGACAGGGAAGAAACACTGAAGCTTTCTTT.

The chain combines TRBV19 with TRBJ1-1, with 9 bases lining up with TRBD1. The germline CDR1 and CDR2 sequences are LNHDA and SQIVND (reference sequence). V was pared by 7 bases and J by 1 base, with 10 bases of the junction left unmatched. The CDR3 length is 16 residues. This CDR3 is CASTPDRGQRNTEAFF. As DNA, the CDR3 is TGTGCCAGTACCCCGGACAGGGGACAAAGGAACACTGAAGCTTTCTTT.

This clone was recorded only once. The chain combines TRBV3-1 (or the pseudogene TRBV3-2) with TRBJ2-7; 8 bases line up with TRBD1. With 4 bases clipped from V and 9 bases from J, the junction kept 5 bases outside the gene matches. CDR3 size: 12 residues. The germline V gene has CDR1 LGHDT and CDR2 YNNKEL (reference sequence). The CDR3 loop is CASSPGTGLQYF. CDR3 in DNA: TGTGCCAGCAGCCCCGGGACAGGCCTGCAGTACTTC.

To note about this clone: The sample holds other DNA sequences that translate to the same CDR3. The chain joins TRBV11-2 to TRBJ2-5; TRBD2 matches 9 bases. CDR1 is SGHAT and CDR2 is FQNNGV in the germline V gene. This CDR3 region has 16 residues. The ends lost 5 bases at V and 0 bases at J; junction bases unmatched: 7. The CDR3 loop reads CASSPGLATYQETQYF. In DNA form, the CDR3 reads TGTGCCAGCAGCCCCGGACTAGCGACGTACCAAGAGACCCAGTACTTC.

The CDR3 spells CASSQDPGEQYF. DNA of the CDR3: TGTGCCAGCAGCCAAGATCCGGGAGAGCAGTACTTC. The chain is built from TRBV3-1 (or the pseudogene TRBV3-2) and TRBJ2-7, with D possibly TRBD2 on 5 matching bases. This CDR3 spans 12 amino acids. In germline, CDR1 is LGHDT, CDR2 YNNKEL (reference sequence). V was clipped by 0 bases and J by 7 bases, with 7 bases between them.

V gene TRBV15 combines with J gene TRBJ2-3; 11 bases align to TRBD1. Trimming took 3 bases from V and 2 from J; bases not matched to a gene: 4. This CDR3 is built from 16 residues. CDR1 is LNHNV, CDR2 YYDKDF, per germline (reference sequence). The CDR3 DNA sequence: TGTGCCACCAGCAGGGACAGGGGGCTGATCACAGATACGCAGTATTTT. It yields the protein CATSRDRGLITDTQYF. Complete variable domain (other parts from reference TRBV15 and TRBJ2-3): DAMVIQNPRYQVTQFGKPVTLSCSQTLNHNVMYWYQQKSSQAPKLLFHYYDKDFNNEADTPDNFQSRRPNTSFCFLDIRSPGLGDTAMYLCATSRDRGLITDTQYFGPGTRLTVL.

V usage is TRBV3-1 (or the pseudogene TRBV3-2) and J usage is TRBJ1-2, with D unresolved. Germline V gene lookup returns CDR1 LGHDT and CDR2 YNNKEL (reference sequence). This CDR3 is built from 17 residues. V was trimmed by 2 bases and J by 4 bases, leaving 20 bases between them. The CDR3 loop reads CASSQTETHQEVYGYTF. In nucleotides, the CDR3 is TGTGCCAGCAGCCAAACCGAGACGCACCAGGAGGTCTATGGCTACACCTTC.

The chain combines TRBV12-5 with TRBJ2-2; tentative D call: TRBD1 (5 bases). The CDR3 has 15 residues. The germline V gene encodes CDR1 LGHNT and CDR2 FRNRAP. Trimming removed 7 bases at V and 4 bases at J, with 16 bases between. Here the CDR3 DNA reads TGTGCTAGTGTGACTTCCGACAGTTTCACCGGGGAGCTGTTTTTT. This encodes CASVTSDSFTGELFF.

The chain uses TRBV28 and TRBJ1-6, with a tentative D call TRBD1 (5 bases). The CDR3 totals 14 residues. Trimming removed 5 bases at V and 2 bases at J, with 7 bases between. Germline CDR1 reads MDHEN; CDR2 reads SYDVKM. The CDR3 sequence: CASSATAYNSPLHF. The DNA for the CDR3 is TGTGCCAGCAGTGCGACAGCCTATAATTCACCCCTCCACTTT.

This rearrangement joins TRBV5-5 to TRBJ1-1, with 8 bases that match TRBD1. Germline V lookup: CDR1 SGHKS, CDR2 YYEKEE (reference sequence). This CDR3 is 14 amino acids long. V gave up 4 bases and J gave up 1 base; unmatched junction bases: 3. CDR3 region: CASSRGTGNTEAFF. Here the CDR3 DNA reads TGTGCCAGCAGCCGAGGGACAGGGAACACTGAAGCTTTCTTT. The whole variable domain, remainder taken from reference TRBV5-5 and TRBJ1-1, is DAGVTQSPTHLIKTRGQQVTLRCSPISGHKSVSWYQQVLGQGPQFIFQYYEKEERGRGNFPDRFSARQFPNYSSELNVNALLLGDSALYLCASSRGTGNTEAFFGQGTRLTVV.

The chain links TRBV3-1 (or the pseudogene TRBV3-2) to TRBJ2-2, with a possible D match to TRBD1 (5 bases). The ends were cut back, 7 bases at V and 7 bases at J, with 13 bases in the middle. Germline V gene sequence: CDR1 LGHDT, CDR2 YNNKEL (reference sequence). This CDR3 spans 13 amino acids. The CDR3 nucleotides read TGTGCCAGCACGACAGAGGTAGTCGGGGAGCTGTTTTTT. This gives the protein CASTTEVVGELFF.

The genes are TRBV5-5 and TRBJ1-2, with 10 bases lining up with TRBD1. The germline CDR1 and CDR2 sequences are SGHKS and YYEKEE (reference sequence). V was clipped by 0 bases and J by 4 bases; unmatched bases: 6. The CDR3 extends over 16 amino acids. CDR3 coding DNA: TGTGCCAGCAGCTTGGCCGACAGGGGGCTAAGCTATGGCTACACCTTC. Translating it yields CASSLADRGLSYGYTF.

The chain recombines TRBV15 with TRBJ1-4; D is possibly TRBD1 (5 bases). Trimming pared 2 bases from V and 1 base from J, leaving 11 bases between. This CDR3 contains 16 residues. Germline V gene data show CDR1 as LNHNV and CDR2 as YYDKDF (reference sequence). The CDR3 protein is CATSRTGGVTNEKLFF. CDR3 sequence (DNA): TGTGCCACCAGCAGAACAGGTGGGGTAACTAATGAAAAACTGTTTTTT.